This T cell receptor beta chain was sequenced for a study of T cell repertoires in cytomegalovirus infection. Study as a whole: Public TCR beta signature analysis indicated the presence of both CMV infection and matching HLA type. Study-level points and caveats: What dominated the ex vivo response were HLA-C-restricted CMV-specific TCR beta clonotypes.

Each CDR3 protein gets one entry after TCRdb re-called the reads with MiXCR. The sample includes some 700,000 distinct CDR3 sequences, 35% to 45% of them seen just once. The length of the CDR3 is 16 residues. CDR1 LNHNV and CDR2 YYDKDF come from the germline V gene (reference sequence). The V and J ends lost 5 bases and 1 base respectively, with 15 bases between them. Note on this clonotype: Its cognate antigen is unknown.

The clonotype comes from a human donor in good health (CMV status not recorded). Some clones in this sample may be carry-over from other donors' samples. V is TRBV15 and J is TRBJ1-5; D is ambiguous. Sequencing used PBMCs. The CDR3 bases are TGTGCCACCAGCTCACGGACGGACCCCAGCAATCAGCCCCAGCATTTT. Translating it yields CATSSRTDPSNQPQHF.